Shown below are 21 T cell receptor beta chains from a single sample sequenced in a study of blood T cell repertoires in COVID-19. Clones were sequenced by immunoSEQ multiplex PCR, and TCRdb holds only the in-frame ones, with some missing. The repertoire holds 40,000 to 50,000 clones, with nearly 90% as singletons. Sequencing input: peripheral blood. The receptors were sampled from a man aged 60-69 years with acute or convalescent COVID-19.

The DNA for the CDR3 is TGTGCCAGCAGCCCGAGGACAGGCTCAAGTGGCTACACCTTC. Encoded protein: CASSPRTGSSGYTF. This chain connects TRBV3-1 (or the pseudogene TRBV3-2) to TRBJ1-2; the match to TRBD1 covers 7 bases. V dropped 4 bases and J dropped 7; count of bases not matched to a gene: 9. The length of the CDR3 is 14 residues. Germline V gives CDR1 LGHDT, CDR2 YNNKEL (reference sequence).

This chain's CDR3 is CASSPDRGGRVTEAFF. DNA for the CDR3: TGTGCCAGCAGCCCCGACAGGGGGGGTCGGGTTACTGAAGCTTTCTTT. The chain combines TRBV9 with TRBJ1-1, with TRBD1 identical over 9 bases. Per germline, CDR1 SGDLS and CDR2 YYNGEE. There are 16 residues in the CDR3. J gave up 5 bases and V 4 bases, and 12 bases lay outside the gene matches.

The V call is TRBV4-3, the J call TRBJ2-7, with D perhaps TRBD1 (6 bases). V was shortened by 4 bases and J by 5 bases, with 12 bases between the two germline ends. Germline CDR1 is LGHNA and CDR2 is YSLEER. CDR3 size: 13 residues. In nucleotides, the CDR3 is TGCGCCAGCAGCCCCGACAGGTTCAACGAGCAGTACTTC. Translation gives CASSPDRFNEQYF.

The rearrangement joins TRBV29-1 to TRBJ1-6; TRBD1 matches at 12 bases. CDR3 length: 15 residues. CDR1 is SQVTM, CDR2 ANQGSEA, per germline. CDR3 amino acids: CSKGQGARWNSPLHF. For the CDR3, the DNA is TGCAGTAAGGGACAGGGGGCTCGTTGGAATTCACCCCTCCACTTT.

This chain connects TRBV27 to TRBJ2-2; TRBD1 matches at 11 bases. Germline V gene sequence: CDR1 MNHEY, CDR2 SMNVEV (reference sequence). This CDR3 comprises 15 residues. V lost 6 bases to trimming and J lost 14 bases; unmatched junction nucleotides: 14. Here the CDR3 reads CASSPLDRGPVGLFF. The CDR3 DNA reads TGTGCCAGCAGCCCCCTGGACAGGGGGCCAGTAGGTCTGTTTTTT.

The gene calls are TRBV2 and TRBJ1-4; D gene unclear. Deletions cut 4 bases from V and 3 bases from J, with 12 bases between. Germline-derived CDR1 and CDR2 are SNHLY and FYNNEI. This CDR3 has 15 amino acids. The CDR3 loop reads CASSGLGGPNEKLFF. As DNA, the CDR3 is TGTGCCAGCAGTGGATTGGGAGGCCCTAATGAAAAACTGTTTTTT.

This CDR3 reads CAINTLAGGNNEQFF. As DNA, the CDR3 is TGTGCCATCAATACTCTTGCGGGGGGGAACAATGAGCAGTTCTTC. This sequence joins TRBV15 and TRBJ2-1, with 9 nucleotides matching TRBD2. J gave up 5 bases and V 10 bases, and 12 bases lay outside the gene matches. The CDR3 is made up of 15 amino acids. Germline CDR1 is LNHNV and CDR2 is YYDKDF (reference sequence).

The chain has TRBV7-6 and TRBJ2-1; TRBD2 matches at 9 bases. Germline lookup yields CDR1 SGHVS and CDR2 FNYEAQ. The CDR3 runs to 16 residues. The trim removed 5 bases at V and 2 bases at J, leaving 7 bases unmatched. The CDR3 protein is CASSPAGGGAYNEQFF. The CDR3 DNA follows: TGTGCCAGCAGCCCGGCGGGCGGGGGGGCCTACAATGAGCAGTTCTTC.

The gene calls are TRBV3-1 (or the pseudogene TRBV3-2) and TRBJ1-5, with TRBD1 as a possible D gene (5 bases). Germline CDR1 reads LGHDT; CDR2 reads YNNKEL (reference sequence). V lost 0 bases, J lost 1 base, and 13 bases lay in between. This CDR3 is built from 17 residues. CDR3 residues: CASSQDPLAGSNQPQHF. The CDR3, as DNA: TGTGCCAGCAGCCAAGATCCTTTGGCAGGGAGCAATCAGCCCCAGCATTTT.

J is TRBJ1-2 and V is TRBV5-6; 8 nucleotides line up with TRBD1. The length of the CDR3 is 14 residues. V shed 4 bases, J shed 8 bases, and the junction held 10 bases outside the gene matches. Per the germline V gene, CDR1 is SGHDT and CDR2 is YYEEEE. CDR3 in amino acids: CASSVRQGLFGYTF. The CDR3 nucleotides are TGTGCCAGCAGCGTCCGACAGGGGTTATTCGGCTACACCTTC.

This chain connects TRBV6-5 to TRBJ1-1; tentative D call: TRBD1 (5 bases). The CDR3 is 13 amino acids. V was cut by 5 bases and J by 6 bases, with 13 bases left in between. Germline CDR1 MNHEY, CDR2 SVGAGI. The CDR3 sequence: CASSQGLGSEAFF. In nucleotides, the CDR3 is TGTGCCAGCAGTCAGGGCTTAGGGTCTGAAGCTTTCTTT.

This chain links TRBV13 with TRBJ2-1; the D gene is possibly TRBD1 (6 bases). The germline V gene has CDR1 PRHDT and CDR2 FYEKMQ (reference sequence). V lost 5 bases and J 0 bases, leaving 14 bases between the germline ends. The CDR3 runs 16 residues. CDR3 region: CASSLQGPNSYNEQFF. For the CDR3, the DNA is TGTGCCAGCAGCCTACAGGGACCAAACTCCTACAATGAGCAGTTCTTC.

This clone was observed a single time. The chain links TRBV6-2 or TRBV6-3 to TRBJ1-2; D possibly corresponds to TRBD1 (6 bases). This CDR3 comprises 16 residues. Germline CDR1 MNHEY, CDR2 SVGEGT. Deletions cut 6 bases from V and 0 bases from J, with 17 bases between. The CDR3 spells CASSSTRDTSNYGYTF. The DNA for the CDR3 is TGTGCCAGCAGCTCAACCCGGGACACTTCTAACTATGGCTACACCTTC.

This clone was recorded only once. V usage is TRBV19 and J usage is TRBJ1-2; D unclear. The CDR3 extends over 14 amino acids. V was clipped by 4 bases and J by 8 bases, with 17 bases between them. The germline V gene encodes CDR1 LNHDA and CDR2 SQIVND (reference sequence). The CDR3 loop reads CASSKLMVREGYTF. CDR3 in DNA: TGTGCCAGTAGTAAATTGATGGTCCGGGAAGGCTACACCTTC.

The J gene is TRBJ1-3, the V gene TRBV4-3; D not resolved. The CDR3 consists of 16 residues. Germline V gene sequence: CDR1 LGHNA, CDR2 YSLEER. V dropped 1 base and J dropped 0 bases, with 10 bases sitting between them. CDR3 bases: TGCGCCAGCAGCCAAGCGGAGGGAGCCTCTGGAAACACCATATATTTT. Translation gives CASSQAEGASGNTIYF.

CDR3 bases: TGTGCCTGGATGGCTAGCGGGGGGCTAGATACGCAGTATTTT. Amino acids: CAWMASGGLDTQYF. The chain uses TRBV30 and TRBJ2-3; TRBD2 agrees at 11 bases. V dropped 4 bases and J dropped 5; count of bases not matched to a gene: 5. Germline V gene sequence: CDR1 GTSNPN, CDR2 SVGIG (reference sequence). This CDR3 has 14 residues.

The rearrangement links TRBV18 to TRBJ2-1, with a weak D call TRBD2 (5 bases). CDR3 length equals 14 residues. CDR1 and CDR2 from the germline V gene are KGHSH and LQKENI. Deletions cut 2 bases from V and 3 bases from J, with 8 bases between. The CDR3 loop is CASSPNGGYNEQFF. The CDR3 bases are TGTGCCAGCTCACCAAATGGAGGCTACAATGAGCAGTTCTTC.

About this clone itself: A junction end diverges from the germline sequence, so it may reflect a read error. The chain uses TRBV7-2 and TRBJ2-2; D unclear. Germline assignment: CDR1 SGHTA and CDR2 FQGNSA. This CDR3 region has 16 residues. The CDR3 here is CASSLDLVKNSGELFF. CDR3 in DNA: TGTGCCAGCAGCTTAGATCTGGTCAAGAACTCCGGGGAGCTGTTTTTT.

V usage is TRBV5-5 and J usage is TRBJ1-1; possibly TRBD1 for D (6 bases). Germline V lookup: CDR1 SGHKS, CDR2 YYEKEE (reference sequence). The CDR3 is 15 residues long. Trimming stripped 7 bases from V and 2 bases from J, with 18 bases between. CDR3 sequence (DNA): TGTGCCAGCTCCCAATTGGGGGGGCTCAACACTGAAGCTTTCTTT. It codes for CASSQLGGLNTEAFF.

V gene TRBV11-2 combines with J gene TRBJ2-3; 9 nucleotides align to TRBD2. Germline lookup yields CDR1 SGHAT and CDR2 FQNNGV. Trimming removed 2 bases from V and 4 bases from J; junction bases left unmatched: 4. This CDR3 has 15 residues. The CDR3 DNA reads TGTGCCAGCAGCTTATACGGGACTAGCCCAGATACGCAGTATTTT. Translated: CASSLYGTSPDTQYF.

The genes are TRBV25-1 and TRBJ2-1; TRBD1 matches at 10 bases. Trimming took 5 bases from V and 4 from J; bases not matched to a gene: 2. Germline CDR1 and CDR2: MGHDK and SYGVNS. The CDR3 extends over 14 amino acids. CDR3 sequence: CASSLDRGYNEQFF. CDR3 coding DNA: TGTGCCAGCAGTTTGGACAGGGGGTACAATGAGCAGTTCTTC.